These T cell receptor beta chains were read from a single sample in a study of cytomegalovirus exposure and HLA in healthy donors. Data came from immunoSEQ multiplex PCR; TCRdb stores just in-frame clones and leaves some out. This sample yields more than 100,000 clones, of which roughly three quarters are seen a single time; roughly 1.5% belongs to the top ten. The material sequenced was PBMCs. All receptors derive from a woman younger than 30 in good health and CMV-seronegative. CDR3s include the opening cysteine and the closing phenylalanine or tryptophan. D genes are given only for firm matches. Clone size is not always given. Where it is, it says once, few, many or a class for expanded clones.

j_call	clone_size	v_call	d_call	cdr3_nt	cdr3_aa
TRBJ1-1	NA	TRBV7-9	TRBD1	TGTGCCAGCAGCTTAGCGAGTGCGGACAGGGAAGCTTTCTTT	CASSLASADREAFF
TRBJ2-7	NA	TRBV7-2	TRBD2	TGTGCCAGCAGCATCCACACTAGCGGGGGAAAGGCGTACTTC	CASSIHTSGGKAYF
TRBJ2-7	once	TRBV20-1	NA	TGCAGTGCTAGCAAAACCTACGAGCAGTACTTC	CSASKTYEQYF
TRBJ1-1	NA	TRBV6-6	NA	TGTGCCAGCAGTTTGACACAGGTCCACACTGAAGCTTTCTTT	CASSLTQVHTEAFF
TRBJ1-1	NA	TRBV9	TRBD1	TGTGCCAGCAGCGCCAGGGGACAGGCGATGAACACTGAAGCTTTCTTT	CASSARGQAMNTEAFF
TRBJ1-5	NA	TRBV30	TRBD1	TGTGCCTGGAGTATTAGGGGGCTCCCCAATCAGCCCCAGCATTTT	CAWSIRGLPNQPQHF
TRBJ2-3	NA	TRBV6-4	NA	TGTGCCAGCAGTCTGGGGCTCACAGATACGCAGTATTTT	CASSLGLTDTQYF
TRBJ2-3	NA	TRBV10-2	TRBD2	TGCGCCAGTAGCGGGGGGCACCTCAGCACAGATACGCAGTATTTT	CASSGGHLSTDTQYF
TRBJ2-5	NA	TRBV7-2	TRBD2	TGTGCCAGCAGCCCGCAGAGCGGGGCAGTGGAGACCCAGTACTTC	CASSPQSGAVETQYF
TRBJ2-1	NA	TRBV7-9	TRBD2	TGTGCCAGCAGCTTAGCCTTCGGACTAGCGGCATCGGGGAATGAGCAGTTCTTC	CASSLAFGLAASGNEQFF
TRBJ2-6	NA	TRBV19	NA	TGTGCCAGTAGGGTGGCCGGGGCCAACGTCCTGACTTTC	CASRVAGANVLTF
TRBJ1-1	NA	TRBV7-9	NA	TGTGCCAGCAGCCCATCGGGTGCAGCTTTCTTT	CASSPSGAAFF
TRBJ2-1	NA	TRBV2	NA	TGTGCCAGCAGCGGGACCTACAATGAGCAGTTCTTC	CASSGTYNEQFF
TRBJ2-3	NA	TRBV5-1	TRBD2	TGCGCCAGCAGCTGGAGGTCCCGCGGGAGTGGGGCCACAGATACGCAGTATTTT	CASSWRSRGSGATDTQYF
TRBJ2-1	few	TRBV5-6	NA	TGTGCCAGCAGAGAGAACAATGAGCAGTTCTTC	CASRENNEQFF
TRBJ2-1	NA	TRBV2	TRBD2	TGTGCCAGCAAAGCTCTAGCGGGACGCTACAATGAGCAGTTCTTC	CASKALAGRYNEQFF
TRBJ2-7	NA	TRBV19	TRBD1	TGTGCCAGTAGTACCCGCCTGGGACAGGGGTTTTACGAGCAGTACTTC	CASSTRLGQGFYEQYF
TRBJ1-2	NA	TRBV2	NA	TGTGCCAGCAGTTACAGGGTTGGCTACACCTTC	CASSYRVGYTF
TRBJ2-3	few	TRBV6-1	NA	TGTGCCAGCAGTGAACAGGGCTCAGATACGCAGTATTTT	CASSEQGSDTQYF
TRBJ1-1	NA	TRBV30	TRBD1	TGTGCCTATAACTCAGGGGGCCTCGCCCATGAAGCTTTCTTT	CAYNSGGLAHEAFF
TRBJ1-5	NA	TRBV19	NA	TGTGCCAGCCGCTTTACAGGATCTCAGCCCCAGCATTTT	CASRFTGSQPQHF
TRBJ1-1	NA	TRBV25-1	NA	TGTGCCAGCGGAAGGACGGACACTATGAACACTGAAGCTTTCTTT	CASGRTDTMNTEAFF
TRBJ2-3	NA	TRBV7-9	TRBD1	TGTGCCAGCAGCGCGGACAGGGGGCTAGTCACAGATACGCAGTATTTT	CASSADRGLVTDTQYF